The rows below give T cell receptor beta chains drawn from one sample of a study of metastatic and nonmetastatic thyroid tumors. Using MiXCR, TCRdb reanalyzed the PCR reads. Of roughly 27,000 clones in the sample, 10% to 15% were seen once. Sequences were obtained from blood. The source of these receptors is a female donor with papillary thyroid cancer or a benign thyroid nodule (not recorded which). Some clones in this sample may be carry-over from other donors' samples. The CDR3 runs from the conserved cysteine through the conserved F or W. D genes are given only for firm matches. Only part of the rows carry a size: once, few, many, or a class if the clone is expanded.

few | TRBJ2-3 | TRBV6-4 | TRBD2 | CASSQRSGGSDTQYF | TGTGCCAGCAGCCAAAGGAGCGGGGGGTCCGATACGCAGTATTTT
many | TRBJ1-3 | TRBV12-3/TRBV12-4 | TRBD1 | CASRPTGSGNTIYF | TGTGCCAGCAGGCCGACAGGGTCTGGAAACACCATATATTTT
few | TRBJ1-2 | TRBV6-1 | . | CASSRQYNYGYTF | TGTGCCAGCAGTCGGCAGTATAACTATGGCTACACCTTC
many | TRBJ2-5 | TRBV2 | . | CASSWGPFQETQYF | TGTGCCAGCAGTTGGGGCCCCTTTCAAGAGACCCAGTACTTC
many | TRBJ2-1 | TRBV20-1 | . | CSAPADSYNEQFF | TGCAGTGCTCCAGCGGACTCCTACAATGAGCAGTTCTTC
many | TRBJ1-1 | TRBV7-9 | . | CASSLTAMNTEAFF | TGTGCCAGCAGCTTGACAGCCATGAACACTGAAGCTTTCTTT
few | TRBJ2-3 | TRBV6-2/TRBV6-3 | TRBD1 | CASSHSTGIPSTDTQYF | TGTGCCAGCAGTCATTCGACAGGGATACCTTCCACGGATACGCAGTATTTT
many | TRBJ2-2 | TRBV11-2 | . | CASSSLQGRGGELFF | TGTGCCAGCAGCTCCCTGCAAGGCAGGGGCGGGGAGCTGTTTTTT
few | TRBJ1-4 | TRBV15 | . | CATSRTGISNEKLFF | TGTGCCACCAGCAGAACCGGGATATCTAATGAAAAACTGTTTTTT
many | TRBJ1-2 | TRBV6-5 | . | CASSYGSHPFGYTF | TGTGCCAGCAGTTACGGTAGCCATCCGTTCGGCTACACCTTC
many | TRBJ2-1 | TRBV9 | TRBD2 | CASSVVAGLNNEQFF | TGTGCCAGCAGCGTCGTAGCGGGCCTTAACAATGAGCAGTTCTTC
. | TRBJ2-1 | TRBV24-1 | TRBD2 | CATSEMGTSGRDNEQFF | TGTGCCACCAGTGAGATGGGTACTAGCGGGAGGGACAATGAGCAGTTCTTT
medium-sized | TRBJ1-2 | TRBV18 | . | CASSPDSQGYTF | TGTGCCAGCTCACCGGACAGCCAAGGCTACACCTTC
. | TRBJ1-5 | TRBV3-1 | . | CASSQEGESNQPQHF | TGTGCCAGCAGCCAAGAGGGGGAGAGCAATCAGCCCCAGCATTTT
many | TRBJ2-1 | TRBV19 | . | CASSPSAVHEQFF | TGTGCCAGTAGTCCCTCAGCGGTCCATGAGCAGTTCTTC
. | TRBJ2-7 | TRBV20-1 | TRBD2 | CSAMTSGSYEQYF | TGCAGTGCTATGACTAGCGGTTCCTACGAGCAGTACTTC
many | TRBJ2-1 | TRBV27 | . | CASSFIGGSSYNEQFF | TGTGCCAGCAGTTTTATCGGAGGGAGCTCCTACAATGAGCAGTTCTTC
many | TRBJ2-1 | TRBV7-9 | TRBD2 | CASSFSLAGAHNEQFF | TGTGCCAGCAGCTTCTCCCTAGCGGGAGCACACAATGAGCAGTTCTTC
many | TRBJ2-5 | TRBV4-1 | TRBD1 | CASSHDGTGGVLMETQYF | TGCGCCAGCAGCCATGACGGGACAGGGGGTGTTCTGATGGAGACCCAGTACTTC
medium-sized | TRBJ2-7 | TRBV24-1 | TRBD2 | CATSAPSGSSYEQYF | TGTGCCACCAGTGCCCCTAGCGGGAGCTCCTACGAGCAGTACTTC
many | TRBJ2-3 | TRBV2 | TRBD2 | CASRGEGDTQYF | TGTGCCAGCAGAGGGGAGGGAGATACGCAGTATTTT
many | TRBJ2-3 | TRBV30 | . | CAWSFGPPTDTQYF | TGTGCCTGGAGTTTCGGCCCCCCCACAGATACGCAGTATTTT
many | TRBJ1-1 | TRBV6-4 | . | CASVQGPDAEAFF | TGTGCCAGCGTACAGGGCCCCGACGCTGAAGCTTTCTTT
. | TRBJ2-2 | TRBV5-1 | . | CASNRIGSGELFF | TGCGCCAGCAATCGGATAGGGTCCGGGGAGCTGTTTTTT
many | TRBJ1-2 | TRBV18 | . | CASSPGDNYGYTF | TGTGCCAGCTCACCAGGGGATAACTATGGCTACACCTTC
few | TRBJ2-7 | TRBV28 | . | CASSYTSYEQYF | TGTGCCAGCAGTTATACAAGCTACGAGCAGTACTTC
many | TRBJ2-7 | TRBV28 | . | CASSLSPTLEQYF | TGTGCCAGCAGTTTATCCCCAACCCTGGAGCAGTACTTC
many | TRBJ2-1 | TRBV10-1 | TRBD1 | CASSADRAWWGEQFF | TGCGCCAGCAGCGCCGACAGGGCGTGGTGGGGTGAGCAGTTCTTC
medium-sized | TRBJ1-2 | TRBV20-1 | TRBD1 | CSARDLTGGIYGYTF | TGCAGTGCAAGGGACCTGACAGGGGGAATCTATGGCTACACCTTC
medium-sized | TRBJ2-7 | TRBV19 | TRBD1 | CASSPSGGISYEQYF | TGTGCCAGTAGTCCCTCAGGGGGAATCTCCTACGAGCAGTACTTC
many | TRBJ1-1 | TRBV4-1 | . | CASSQVGGTLNTEAFF | TGCGCCAGCAGCCAAGTGGGAGGGACCTTGAACACTGAAGCTTTCTTT
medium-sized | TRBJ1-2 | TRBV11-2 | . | CASSSGRGYGYTF | TGTGCCAGCAGCTCCGGGAGGGGCTATGGCTACACCTTC
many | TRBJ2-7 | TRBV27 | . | CATTSSGEQYF | TGTGCCACTACCTCCTCCGGCGAGCAGTACTTC
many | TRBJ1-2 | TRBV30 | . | CAWSVGLDYGYTF | TGTGCCTGGAGTGTTGGGCTGGACTATGGCTACACCTTC
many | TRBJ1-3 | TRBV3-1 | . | CASSQVGIFGNTIYF | TGTGCCAGCAGCCAAGTCGGGATTTTTGGAAACACCATATATTTT
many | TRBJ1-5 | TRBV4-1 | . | CASSPEGGSNQPQHF | TGCGCCAGCAGCCCCGAAGGCGGGAGCAATCAGCCCCAGCATTTT
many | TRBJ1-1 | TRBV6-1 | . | CASSALTENTEAFF | TGTGCCAGCAGTGCCCTGACAGAAAACACTGAAGCTTTCTTT
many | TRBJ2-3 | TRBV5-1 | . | CASSLVGDGGPDTQYF | TGCGCCAGCAGCTTGGTCGGGGATGGGGGACCAGATACGCAGTATTTT
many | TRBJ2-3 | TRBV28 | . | CASSLWPISTDTQYF | TGTGCCAGCAGTTTATGGCCGATTAGCACAGATACGCAGTATTTT
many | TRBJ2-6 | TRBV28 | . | CASSLNSAGANVLTF | TGTGCCAGCAGTTTAAATTCAGCGGGGGCCAACGTCCTGACTTTC
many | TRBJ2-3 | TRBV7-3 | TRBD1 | CASSLTGTGVTDTQYF | TGTGCCAGCAGCCTCACTGGGACAGGGGTCACAGATACGCAGTATTTT
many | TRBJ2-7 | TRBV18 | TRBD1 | CASSPPWTGFDEQYF | TGTGCCAGCTCACCACCGTGGACAGGGTTCGACGAGCAGTACTTC
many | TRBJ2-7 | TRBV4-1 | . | CASSIRASPGYEQYF | TGCGCCAGCAGCATCCGGGCCTCCCCGGGCTACGAGCAGTACTTC
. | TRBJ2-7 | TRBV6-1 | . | CASSTTSSYEQYF | TGTGCCAGCAGTACCACCAGCTCCTACGAGCAGTACTTC
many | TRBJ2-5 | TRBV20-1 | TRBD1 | CSARDRQGSQETQYF | TGCAGTGCTAGAGACCGACAGGGCTCTCAAGAGACCCAGTACTTC
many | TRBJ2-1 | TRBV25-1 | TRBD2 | CASSVLVSMTSGSSYNEQFF | TGTGCCAGCAGCGTCCTCGTATCAATGACTAGCGGGAGCTCCTACAATGAGCAGTTCTTC
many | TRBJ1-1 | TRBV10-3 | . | CAISEVGAVTEAFF | TGTGCCATCAGTGAGGTGGGGGCCGTCACTGAAGCTTTCTTT
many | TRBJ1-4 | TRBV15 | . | CATSRRYDEKLFF | TGTGCCACCAGCAGAAGGTACGATGAAAAACTGTTTTTT
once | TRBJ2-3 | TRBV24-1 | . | CATSDSGGDLVPDTQYF | TGTGCCACCAGTGATAGCGGCGGGGACTTGGTGCCAGATACGCAGTATTTT
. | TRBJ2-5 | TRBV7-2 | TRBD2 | CASSFRTSGQEAQYF | TGTGCCAGCAGCTTCCGGACTAGCGGCCAAGAGGCCCAGTACTTC
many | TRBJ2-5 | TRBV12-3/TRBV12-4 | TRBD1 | CASNAGTGQETQYF | TGTGCCAGCAATGCGGGGACAGGACAAGAGACCCAGTACTTC
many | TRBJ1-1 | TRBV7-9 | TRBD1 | CASSGTGAPGTEAFF | TGTGCCAGCAGCGGGACAGGGGCACCCGGCACTGAAGCTTTCTTT
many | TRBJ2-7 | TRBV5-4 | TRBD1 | CASSFPRGEQYF | TGTGCCAGCAGCTTTCCCAGGGGGGAGCAGTACTTC
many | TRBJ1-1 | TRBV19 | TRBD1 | CASSIGTGALNTEAFF | TGTGCCAGTAGTATAGGGACAGGAGCCTTGAACACTGAAGCTTTCTTT